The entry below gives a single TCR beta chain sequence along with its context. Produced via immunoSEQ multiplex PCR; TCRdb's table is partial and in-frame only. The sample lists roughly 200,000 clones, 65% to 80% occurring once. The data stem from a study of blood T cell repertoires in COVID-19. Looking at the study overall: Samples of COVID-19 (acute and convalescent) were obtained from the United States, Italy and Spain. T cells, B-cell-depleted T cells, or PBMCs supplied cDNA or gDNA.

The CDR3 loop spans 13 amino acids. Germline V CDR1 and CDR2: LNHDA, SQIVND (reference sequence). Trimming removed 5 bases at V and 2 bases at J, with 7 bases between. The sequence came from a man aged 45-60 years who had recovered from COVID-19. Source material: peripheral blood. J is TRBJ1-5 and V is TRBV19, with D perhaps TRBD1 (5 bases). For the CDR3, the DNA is TGTGCCAGTAGTGCAGGGCGCAATCAGCCCCAGCATTTT. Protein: CASSAGRNQPQHF.